The 32 T cell receptor beta chains below all came from one sample that was sequenced in a study of blood T cell repertoires in COVID-19. Measured with immunoSEQ multiplex PCR; TCRdb has only the in-frame clones, and not every one. The data contain 350,000 to 450,000 clones, 70% to 90% of them seen just once; the ten biggest clones take up about 7.1%. The material sequenced was peripheral blood. These receptors were taken from a woman aged 55 to 70 with COVID-19, enrolled during active disease.

V usage is TRBV5-6 and J usage is TRBJ2-5, with TRBD2 as a possible D gene (5 bases). Trimming removed 0 bases from V and 3 bases from J, with 18 bases in between. The CDR3 sequence is 17 residues long. The germline V gene encodes CDR1 SGHDT and CDR2 YYEEEE. Here the CDR3 reads CASSLGPQRGGKETQYF. The CDR3 nucleotides are TGTGCCAGCAGCTTGGGACCCCAACGGGGTGGGAAAGAGACCCAGTACTTC.

This chain connects TRBV5-5 to TRBJ1-1; D call uncertain. V gave up 0 bases and J gave up 6 bases, with 9 bases separating them. Germline CDR1 reads SGHKS; CDR2 reads YYEKEE (reference sequence). This CDR3 region has 13 residues. DNA of the CDR3: TGTGCCAGCAGCTTGGTAGTTTCCTCTGAAGCTTTCTTT. Translating it yields CASSLVVSSEAFF.

This chain uses TRBV4-3 with TRBJ2-1; 12 positions match TRBD2. Germline CDR1 LGHNA, CDR2 YSLEER. The junction had 8 bases not matched to a gene; V was cut back by 3 bases and J by 2 bases. The CDR3 is 18 amino acids. In DNA form, the CDR3 reads TGCGCCAGCAGCCAGCTAGGGGCTAGCGGGGGGGCCTACAATGAGCAGTTCTTC. Its translation is CASSQLGASGGAYNEQFF.

This chain links TRBV5-5 with TRBJ2-1; D is possibly TRBD2 (5 bases). This CDR3 has 14 residues. Germline CDR1 and CDR2: SGHKS and YYEKEE (reference sequence). Deletions cut 4 bases from V and 1 base from J, with 9 bases between. CDR3 nucleotide sequence: TGTGCCAGCAGCGGAATAGCGTCCTACAATGAGCAGTTCTTC. Its translation is CASSGIASYNEQFF.

This chain uses TRBV7-8 with TRBJ1-1, with D possibly being TRBD1 (6 bases). With 1 base removed from V and 10 bases from J, the gap between germline ends came to 7 bases. This CDR3 spans 11 amino acids. The germline gives CDR1 SGHVS, CDR2 FQNEAQ. The CDR3 here is CASSLGRGAFF. CDR3 bases: TGTGCCAGCAGCTTAGGCAGGGGAGCTTTCTTT.

This clone has just a few counts. The rearrangement joins TRBV11-3 to TRBJ2-1; D is perhaps TRBD1 (6 bases). Germline V lookup: CDR1 SGHNT, CDR2 YENEEA. The CDR3 runs 16 residues. V shed 5 bases and J shed 0 bases, with 14 bases lying between them. CDR3 nucleotide sequence: TGTGCCAGCAGCCCAGGGGACACCAGCTCCTACAATGAGCAGTTCTTC. Translation: CASSPGDTSSYNEQFF.

V gene TRBV5-1 combines with J gene TRBJ1-2; D unresolved. V lost 0 bases and J 8 bases, leaving 11 bases between the germline ends. CDR1 is SGHRS, CDR2 YFSETQ, per germline. The CDR3 is 13 residues long. CDR3 DNA sequence: TGCGCCAGCAGCTTGGGGGCCGATGGAGGCTACACCTTC. Translating it yields CASSLGADGGYTF.

V is TRBV5-1 and J is TRBJ1-6; D perhaps matches TRBD1 (5 bases). This CDR3 spans 14 amino acids. Germline-derived CDR1 and CDR2 are SGHRS and YFSETQ. V gave up 4 bases and J gave up 7 bases, with 12 bases separating them. The CDR3: CASSITGGNSPLHF. CDR3 DNA: TGCGCCAGCAGCATCACCGGGGGGAATTCACCCCTCCACTTT. The complete variable domain, with remaining parts taken from reference TRBV5-1 and TRBJ1-6, reads KAGVTQTPRYLIKTRGQQVTLSCSPISGHRSVSWYQQTPGQGLQFLFEYFSETQRNKGNFPGRFSGRQFSNSRSEMNVSTLELGDSALYLCASSITGGNSPLHFGNGTRLTVT.

The chain carries TRBV12-3 or TRBV12-4 and TRBJ1-1, with TRBD1 matching over 11 bases. The trim removed 6 bases at V and 6 bases at J, leaving 0 bases unmatched. The CDR3 extends over 12 amino acids. The CDR3 spells CASRGQGAEAFF. In nucleotides, the CDR3 is TGTGCCAGCAGGGGACAGGGGGCTGAAGCTTTCTTT.

The chain recombines TRBV5-6 with TRBJ2-3; TRBD1 matches 9 bases. Germline-derived CDR1 and CDR2 are SGHDT and YYEEEE. This CDR3 comprises 19 residues. V was clipped by 1 base and J by 1 base; unmatched bases: 13. The CDR3 loop reads CASSLKVGQGLDGTDTQYF. The CDR3 coding sequence is TGTGCCAGCAGCTTGAAGGTAGGACAGGGGCTCGATGGCACAGATACGCAGTATTTT.

This chain links TRBV7-3 with TRBJ2-4, with D possibly matching TRBD2 (5 bases). The CDR3 loop spans 14 amino acids. V shed 5 bases and J shed 3 bases, with 11 bases lying between them. CDR1 is SGHTA, CDR2 FQGTGA, per germline. The CDR3 here is CASSRGSYKNIQYF. CDR3 nucleotides: TGTGCCAGCAGCCGCGGGTCTTACAAAAACATTCAGTACTTC. Full variable domain (remainder filled in from reference TRBV7-3 and TRBJ2-4): GAGVSQTPSNKVTEKGKYVELRCDPISGHTALYWYRQSLGQGPEFLIYFQGTGAADDSGLPNDRFFAVRPEGSVSTLKIQRTERGDSAVYLCASSRGSYKNIQYFGAGTRLSVL.

This rearrangement joins TRBV6-1 to TRBJ2-7; a weak D match, TRBD2 (5 bases). The CDR3 has 14 residues. From germline, CDR1 is MNHNS and CDR2 SASEGT. V dropped 0 bases and J dropped 6 bases, with 12 bases sitting between them. As DNA, the CDR3 is TGTGCCAGCAGTGAAGCAGTGGAGGTTCCCGAGCAGTACTTC. Residues: CASSEAVEVPEQYF.

This CDR3 reads CASSLATGGAFYEQYF. CDR3 DNA: TGCGCCAGCAGCTTGGCCACGGGCGGGGCCTTCTACGAGCAGTACTTC. The J gene is TRBJ2-7, the V gene TRBV5-1; D perhaps matches TRBD2 (6 bases). The CDR3 contains 16 residues. Germline assignment: CDR1 SGHRS and CDR2 YFSETQ. Trimming cost V 0 bases and J 3 bases, with 16 bases left between them. Supplemented by reference TRBV5-1 and TRBJ2-7, the full variable domain reads KAGVTQTPRYLIKTRGQQVTLSCSPISGHRSVSWYQQTPGQGLQFLFEYFSETQRNKGNFPGRFSGRQFSNSRSEMNVSTLELGDSALYLCASSLATGGAFYEQYFGPGTRLTVT.

This clone has only one observation. The chain has TRBV5-4 and TRBJ2-5; 8 nucleotides align to TRBD2. The CDR3 has 15 residues. The germline gives CDR1 SGHNT, CDR2 YYREEE (reference sequence). J was trimmed by 2 bases and V by 4 bases; bases with no gene match: 7. This CDR3 reads CASSPGGGGQETQYF. The CDR3 DNA is TGTGCCAGCAGCCCCGGGGGCGGGGGGCAAGAGACCCAGTACTTC.

V is TRBV29-1 and J is TRBJ2-7; 7 positions match TRBD1. The junction had 2 bases not matched to a gene; V was cut back by 3 bases and J by 0 bases. This CDR3 contains 13 residues. Germline values: CDR1 SQVTM, CDR2 ANQGSEA. CDR3 sequence: CSVEGQTSYEQYF. The CDR3 DNA sequence: TGCAGCGTTGAGGGACAGACCTCCTACGAGCAGTACTTC.

The chain recombines TRBV6-5 with TRBJ2-1; TRBD2 aligns across 14 bases. This CDR3 has 16 amino acids. CDR1 is MNHEY and CDR2 is SVGAGI in the germline V gene. The ends lost 4 bases at V and 9 bases at J; junction bases unmatched: 8. CDR3 bases: TGTGCCAGCAGTTCTCGACTAGCGGGGGGGCCGAGTGAGCAGTTCTTC. As protein: CASSSRLAGGPSEQFF.

This chain links TRBV11-2 with TRBJ1-1; D is perhaps TRBD1 (6 bases). Germline V gives CDR1 SGHAT, CDR2 FQNNGV. This CDR3 region has 13 residues. V lost 4 bases and J lost 1, with 7 bases in between. CDR3 coding DNA: TGTGCCAGCAGCTCACAGGGGAACACTGAAGCTTTCTTT. Its translation: CASSSQGNTEAFF.

This clone was found once. This rearrangement joins TRBV21-1 to TRBJ2-3; the D call of TRBD1 is as the table states it, not checked on the DNA. TRBV21-1 is classified as a pseudogene. The CDR3 consists of 16 residues. CDR3 DNA sequence: TGTGCCAGCAGCAAAGCCAGGACGGACAGAAGAGTTACGCAGTATTTT. Translation: CASSKARTDRRVTQYF.

This chain uses TRBV4-3 with TRBJ2-1; the D gene is possibly TRBD2 (6 bases). Germline CDR1 and CDR2: LGHNA and YSLEER. The germline V and J ends were trimmed by 4 bases and 0 bases, with 19 bases remaining between them. This CDR3 comprises 18 residues. CDR3: CASSPPSWGLRSYNEQFF. In DNA, the CDR3 is TGCGCCAGCAGCCCGCCCTCGTGGGGACTCCGCTCCTACAATGAGCAGTTCTTC.

This clone was observed a handful of times. The genes are TRBV4-1 and TRBJ1-1; D uncertain. Trimming removed 4 bases from V and 0 bases from J, with 9 bases in between. The V gene's germline CDR1 is MGHRA and CDR2 YSYEKL. The CDR3 is 14 residues long. The DNA for the CDR3 is TGCGCCAGCAGCCGACTATCGATGAACACTGAAGCTTTCTTT. Encoded protein: CASSRLSMNTEAFF.

This rearrangement joins TRBV29-1 to TRBJ2-1, with D unresolved. Germline CDR1 SQVTM, CDR2 ANQGSEA. The CDR3 totals 14 residues. With 5 bases removed from V and 5 bases from J, the gap between germline ends came to 16 bases. CDR3 sequence (DNA): TGCAGCGTTCGCACTACCTTGAGGAACAATGAGCAGTTCTTC. Protein sequence: CSVRTTLRNNEQFF.

The gene calls are TRBV19 and TRBJ2-4; TRBD2 matches 7 bases. The germline CDR1 and CDR2 sequences are LNHDA and SQIVND (reference sequence). Unmatched junction bases numbered 4, after V lost 3 bases and J lost 8 bases. There are 13 residues in the CDR3. The CDR3 loop is CASSILGLDIQYF. CDR3 DNA: TGTGCCAGTAGTATCCTCGGACTAGACATTCAGTACTTC.

The V call is TRBV3-1 (or the pseudogene TRBV3-2), the J call TRBJ1-1; D gene uncertain. The CDR3 length is 15 residues. V lost 4 bases, J lost 6 bases, and 18 bases lay in between. Germline V gene lookup returns CDR1 LGHDT and CDR2 YNNKEL (reference sequence). The CDR3 loop reads CASSPGRLGRAEAFF. CDR3 sequence (DNA): TGTGCCAGCAGCCCAGGTCGGTTGGGCAGAGCTGAAGCTTTCTTT.

The CDR3 region has the DNA TGTGCCAGCCGTCCCCCCGGGTCTTACAATGAGCAGTTCTTC. Translating gives CASRPPGSYNEQFF. The chain carries TRBV2 and TRBJ2-1; no firm D call. Germline-derived CDR1 and CDR2 are SNHLY and FYNNEI. V was shortened by 8 bases and J by 4 bases, with 15 bases between the two germline ends. The CDR3 has 14 residues.

This chain uses TRBV19 with TRBJ2-2, with D possibly TRBD1 on 6 matching bases. Germline V lookup: CDR1 LNHDA, CDR2 SQIVND (reference sequence). The ends were cut back, 4 bases at V and 7 bases at J, with 10 bases in the middle. CDR3 length: 13 amino acids. CDR3 sequence: CASSTGTSGELFF. The CDR3 DNA reads TGTGCCAGTAGTACCGGGACAAGCGGGGAGCTGTTTTTT.

The rearrangement joins TRBV11-2 to TRBJ1-6; D gene unclear. Between the trimmed V and J ends, which lost 1 base and 1 base, there was a span of 8 bases. Germline CDR1 reads SGHAT; CDR2 reads FQNNGV. The CDR3 contains 16 residues. Written as DNA, the CDR3 is TGTGCCAGCAGCTTAGTGGGGAGTTCCTATAATTCACCCCTCCACTTT. Amino acid sequence: CASSLVGSSYNSPLHF.

This chain joins TRBV11-3 and TRBJ1-4; the match to TRBD1 covers 7 bases. Germline values: CDR1 SGHNT, CDR2 YENEEA. Trimming at V came to 1 base and at J to 6 bases, leaving 5 bases not matched to a gene. CDR3 length: 15 residues. CDR3 residues: CASSLAPDRDEKLFF. The CDR3 nucleotides read TGTGCCAGCAGCTTAGCCCCCGACAGGGATGAAAAACTGTTTTTT.

This clone was recorded once. The rearrangement links TRBV30 to TRBJ1-5; 9 bases agree with TRBD1. The CDR3 is 14 amino acids. Germline loops: CDR1 GTSNPN, CDR2 SVGIG (reference sequence). With 4 bases clipped from V and 7 bases from J, the junction kept 8 bases outside the gene matches. CDR3 protein: CAWTRDRADQPQHF. CDR3 nucleotide sequence: TGTGCCTGGACCAGGGACAGGGCCGACCAGCCCCAGCATTTT.

The rearrangement links TRBV6-6 to TRBJ1-2; D is possibly TRBD1 (5 bases). Between the trimmed V and J ends, which lost 2 bases and 8 bases, there was a span of 15 bases. Germline values: CDR1 MNHNY, CDR2 SVGAGI (reference sequence). The CDR3 runs to 14 residues. CDR3: CASSYRAGFVGYTF. The CDR3 DNA reads TGTGCCAGCAGTTACAGGGCAGGGTTCGTAGGCTACACCTTC.

The chain links TRBV30 to TRBJ2-5, with a possible D match to TRBD2 (6 bases). With 0 bases removed from V and 1 base from J, the gap between germline ends came to 6 bases. Germline V gene data show CDR1 as GTSNPN and CDR2 as SVGIG (reference sequence). This CDR3 has 13 residues. The CDR3 DNA is TGTGCCTGGAGTGTTAGCGGCCAAGAGACCCAGTACTTC. Translating it yields CAWSVSGQETQYF.

The rearrangement uses TRBV6-5 and TRBJ1-5, with 7 bases identical to TRBD1. The CDR3 runs to 12 residues. The trim removed 9 bases at V and 3 bases at J, leaving 2 bases unmatched. From germline, CDR1 is MNHEY and CDR2 SVGAGI. The CDR3 protein is CASTGDNQPQHF. CDR3 DNA sequence: TGTGCCAGTACAGGGGACAATCAGCCCCAGCATTTT.

The J gene is TRBJ2-5, the V gene TRBV5-5; TRBD2 matches 12 bases. V lost 6 bases and J lost 0; bases outside the gene matches: 9. Germline V CDR1 and CDR2: SGHKS, YYEKEE (reference sequence). This CDR3 is 17 amino acids long. CDR3 bases: TGTGCCAGCACAAAAGGGACTAGCGGGCCGCACCAAGAGACCCAGTACTTC. Amino acids: CASTKGTSGPHQETQYF.